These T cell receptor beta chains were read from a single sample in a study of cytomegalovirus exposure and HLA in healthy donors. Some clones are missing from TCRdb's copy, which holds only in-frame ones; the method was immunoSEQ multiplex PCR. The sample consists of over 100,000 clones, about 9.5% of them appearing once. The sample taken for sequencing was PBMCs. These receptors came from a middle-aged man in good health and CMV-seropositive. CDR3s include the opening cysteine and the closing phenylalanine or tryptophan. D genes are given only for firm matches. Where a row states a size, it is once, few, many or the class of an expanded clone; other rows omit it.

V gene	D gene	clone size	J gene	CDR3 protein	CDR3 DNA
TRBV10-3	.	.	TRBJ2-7	CAISVGGEQYF	TGTGCCATCTCAGTAGGAGGGGAGCAGTACTTC
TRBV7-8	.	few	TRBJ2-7	CASSATSRTAYEQYF	TGTGCCAGCAGCGCGACTTCTCGCACGGCCTACGAGCAGTACTTC
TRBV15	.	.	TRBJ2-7	CATSRGQYEQYF	TGTGCCACCAGCAGAGGACAGTACGAGCAGTACTTC
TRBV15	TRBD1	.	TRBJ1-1	CATSSDRGLTEAFF	TGTGCCACCAGCAGCGACAGGGGGCTTACTGAAGCTTTCTTT
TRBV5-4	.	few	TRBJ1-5	CASSSDRINQPQHF	TGTGCCAGCAGCTCCGACAGGATTAATCAGCCCCAGCATTTT
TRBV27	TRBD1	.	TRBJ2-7	CASSSSGTGYEQYF	TGTGCCAGCAGTTCTTCCGGGACAGGCTACGAGCAGTACTTC
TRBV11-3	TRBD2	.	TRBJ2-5	CASSTIAGSETQYF	TGTGCCAGCAGCACCATAGCGGGATCAGAGACCCAGTACTTC
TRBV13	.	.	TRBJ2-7	CASNPSGDPGTYEQYF	TGTGCCAGCAACCCGTCAGGAGATCCCGGGACCTACGAGCAGTACTTC
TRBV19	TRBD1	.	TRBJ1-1	CASIATGRRSEAFF	TGTGCCAGTATCGCGACAGGGAGAAGGTCGGAAGCTTTCTTT
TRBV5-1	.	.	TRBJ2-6	CASSLDSSGANVLTF	TGCGCCAGCAGCTTGGACAGTTCTGGGGCCAACGTCCTGACTTTC
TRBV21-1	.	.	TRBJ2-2	CASSKYPHQGPGELFF	TGTGCCAGCAGCAAATATCCTCATCAGGGGCCCGGGGAGCTGTTTTTT